Listed below are T cell receptor beta chains from one sample, sequenced in a study of CD8 T cells in Susac syndrome. TCRdb redid the calling of the immunoSEQ multiplex PCR reads with MiXCR, one entry per CDR3 protein. The profile covers approximately 150,000 distinct CDR3 sequences, with roughly 94% appearing a single time and 0.084% taken by the ten largest. Sequencing was performed on CD4+ T cells from PBMCs. These receptors all stem from a human donor in good health. Each CDR3 is given with its conserved first and last residue. A D gene is named only where the DNA matches it firmly. A row's size may be missing; if present it is once, few, many or a size class.

j_gene: TRBJ2-7
v_gene: TRBV20-1
abundance: -
d_gene: -
CDR3nt: TGCAGTGCTAGAGTAACAGCCTCCCACGAGCAGTACTTC
CDR3aa: CSARVTASHEQYF

j_gene: TRBJ1-5
v_gene: TRBV20-1
abundance: -
d_gene: -
CDR3nt: TGCAGTGCTAGGGGTGATGGAATTCAGCCCCAGCATTTT
CDR3aa: CSARGDGIQPQHF

j_gene: TRBJ1-1
v_gene: TRBV15
abundance: -
d_gene: -
CDR3nt: TGTGCCACCAGCAGAGAAAGGAGCCGAGACAGGGAAGCTTTCTTT
CDR3aa: CATSRERSRDREAFF

j_gene: TRBJ2-7
v_gene: TRBV12-3/TRBV12-4
abundance: -
d_gene: -
CDR3nt: TGTGCCAGCAGTTTTGGGCAGGGCCTCTACGAGCAGTACTTC
CDR3aa: CASSFGQGLYEQYF

j_gene: TRBJ2-1
v_gene: TRBV20-1
abundance: -
d_gene: -
CDR3nt: TGCAGTGCTCCCGGACTGAGCTCCTACAATGAGCAGTTCTTC
CDR3aa: CSAPGLSSYNEQFF

j_gene: TRBJ1-2
v_gene: TRBV20-1
abundance: -
d_gene: -
CDR3nt: TGCAGTGCTAGGGCTACCGGAACCTATAACTATGGCTACACCTTC
CDR3aa: CSARATGTYNYGYTF

j_gene: TRBJ1-2
v_gene: TRBV29-1
abundance: -
d_gene: TRBD1
CDR3nt: TGCAGCGTTGAACCGGGACAGGGAGGCTACACCTTC
CDR3aa: CSVEPGQGGYTF

j_gene: TRBJ2-2
v_gene: TRBV29-1
abundance: -
d_gene: TRBD1
CDR3nt: TGCAGCGTCGCTCCGGGACAGGGTGCGAACACCGGGGAGCTGTTTTTT
CDR3aa: CSVAPGQGANTGELFF

j_gene: TRBJ2-1
v_gene: TRBV6-1
abundance: once
d_gene: TRBD2
CDR3nt: TGTGCCAGCACCGAAGGGTTAGGGACTAGCGAGTTCTTC
CDR3aa: CASTEGLGTSEFF

j_gene: TRBJ2-1
v_gene: TRBV5-1
abundance: -
d_gene: TRBD2
CDR3nt: TGCGCCAGCAGCTTGGTACTAGCGGGACCTTACAATGAGCAGTTCTTC
CDR3aa: CASSLVLAGPYNEQFF

j_gene: TRBJ1-4
v_gene: TRBV27
abundance: -
d_gene: -
CDR3nt: TGTGCCAGCAGAAACCGGGACGACCAAAAACTGTTTTTT
CDR3aa: CASRNRDDQKLFF

j_gene: TRBJ1-1
v_gene: TRBV6-6
abundance: few
d_gene: -
CDR3nt: TGTGCCAGCAGTTACAGCATGACAGAAGCTTTCTTT
CDR3aa: CASSYSMTEAFF

j_gene: TRBJ2-3
v_gene: TRBV20-1
abundance: -
d_gene: -
CDR3nt: TGCAGTGCCCCCCTCAGAGGAGGAACAGATACGCAGTATTTT
CDR3aa: CSAPLRGGTDTQYF

j_gene: TRBJ1-2
v_gene: TRBV7-2
abundance: -
d_gene: -
CDR3nt: TGTGCCAGCAGCTTTGAACACTCCAGGGCTAACTATGGCTACACCTTC
CDR3aa: CASSFEHSRANYGYTF

j_gene: TRBJ2-1
v_gene: TRBV6-1
abundance: -
d_gene: -
CDR3nt: TGTGCCAGCAGTGGCCAGTCAGGGGACACCTACAATGAGCAGTTCTTC
CDR3aa: CASSGQSGDTYNEQFF

j_gene: TRBJ2-7
v_gene: TRBV20-1
abundance: -
d_gene: -
CDR3nt: TGCAGTGCGCGGACATCGGGGTTAGGGGAGCAGTACTTC
CDR3aa: CSARTSGLGEQYF

j_gene: TRBJ1-5
v_gene: TRBV7-9
abundance: -
d_gene: -
CDR3nt: TGTGCCAGCAGGGGGATAGGCAATCAGCCCCAGCATTTT
CDR3aa: CASRGIGNQPQHF

j_gene: TRBJ1-2
v_gene: TRBV20-1
abundance: -
d_gene: TRBD1
CDR3nt: TGCAGTGCTAGAGTTGCCCTTAGGGACAGAACTAACTATGGCTACACCTTC
CDR3aa: CSARVALRDRTNYGYTF

j_gene: TRBJ1-2
v_gene: TRBV28
abundance: -
d_gene: -
CDR3nt: TGTGCCAGCGCGACAGGTGAATATGGCTACACCTTC
CDR3aa: CASATGEYGYTF

j_gene: TRBJ2-2
v_gene: TRBV29-1
abundance: -
d_gene: -
CDR3nt: TGCAGCGTTGCCCTGGGCAGGAACACCGGGGAGCTGTTTTTT
CDR3aa: CSVALGRNTGELFF

j_gene: TRBJ2-1
v_gene: TRBV27
abundance: -
d_gene: TRBD2
CDR3nt: TGTGCCAGCCGGGAAAGCGGGAGGGGTGAGCAGTTCTTC
CDR3aa: CASRESGRGEQFF

j_gene: TRBJ1-1
v_gene: TRBV20-1
abundance: -
d_gene: -
CDR3nt: TGCAGTGCTAGAGATCCAGGACAACCCATAAGGACTGAAGCTTTCTTT
CDR3aa: CSARDPGQPIRTEAFF

j_gene: TRBJ1-3
v_gene: TRBV3-1
abundance: -
d_gene: -
CDR3nt: TGTGCCAGCAGCCAAGTTGGAGGAAACACCATATATTTT
CDR3aa: CASSQVGGNTIYF

j_gene: TRBJ2-1
v_gene: TRBV29-1
abundance: -
d_gene: -
CDR3nt: TGCAGCGTTGAAGAACCGGGTTCCTACAATGAGCAGTTCTTC
CDR3aa: CSVEEPGSYNEQFF

j_gene: TRBJ1-1
v_gene: TRBV5-1
abundance: -
d_gene: -
CDR3nt: TGCGCCAGCAGCCCCCTGAGGTCGCAGAACACTGAAGCTTTCTTT
CDR3aa: CASSPLRSQNTEAFF

j_gene: TRBJ1-5
v_gene: TRBV19
abundance: -
d_gene: -
CDR3nt: TGTGCCAGTAGTATCGCATACAGGATAGTTAATCAGCCCCAGCATTTT
CDR3aa: CASSIAYRIVNQPQHF

j_gene: TRBJ2-3
v_gene: TRBV5-1
abundance: -
d_gene: -
CDR3nt: TGCGCCAGCAGCGCCGCAGGGACCCTGCAGTATTTT
CDR3aa: CASSAAGTLQYF

j_gene: TRBJ1-2
v_gene: TRBV20-1
abundance: -
d_gene: TRBD1
CDR3nt: TGCAGTGCTCCACTACAGGGGATAGGCTATAATGGCTACACCTTC
CDR3aa: CSAPLQGIGYNGYTF

j_gene: TRBJ1-5
v_gene: TRBV6-6
abundance: -
d_gene: -
CDR3nt: TGTGCCAGCAGCAGAGACAGCTATAGCAATCAGCCCCAGCATTTT
CDR3aa: CASSRDSYSNQPQHF

j_gene: TRBJ1-1
v_gene: TRBV29-1
abundance: -
d_gene: -
CDR3nt: TGCAGCGGGGGACGGGGGGCGGGTGAAGCTTTCTTT
CDR3aa: CSGGRGAGEAFF

j_gene: TRBJ1-2
v_gene: TRBV5-4
abundance: -
d_gene: -
CDR3nt: TGTGCCAGTCATGCGGATAGGGGAGGCTACACCTTC
CDR3aa: CASHADRGGYTF

j_gene: TRBJ2-3
v_gene: TRBV13
abundance: -
d_gene: TRBD2
CDR3nt: TGTGCCAGCAGCAGGCGGGAGGGAACGGATACGCAGTATTTT
CDR3aa: CASSRREGTDTQYF

j_gene: TRBJ1-2
v_gene: TRBV5-5
abundance: -
d_gene: -
CDR3nt: TGTGCCAGCAGCTACGGACAGACAGCTAACTATGGCTACACCTTC
CDR3aa: CASSYGQTANYGYTF

j_gene: TRBJ1-4
v_gene: TRBV30
abundance: -
d_gene: -
CDR3nt: TGTGCCTGGGGGAAGACCTCTAATGAAAAACTGTTTTTT
CDR3aa: CAWGKTSNEKLFF

j_gene: TRBJ2-7
v_gene: TRBV10-3
abundance: -
d_gene: TRBD1
CDR3nt: TGTGCCATCAGTCCTTTCGGAACAGGGGGTACCTACGAGCAGTACTTC
CDR3aa: CAISPFGTGGTYEQYF

j_gene: TRBJ1-2
v_gene: TRBV18
abundance: -
d_gene: TRBD1
CDR3nt: TGTGCCAGCTCACCAAGACAGGGGGATAGCTATGGCTACACCTTC
CDR3aa: CASSPRQGDSYGYTF

j_gene: TRBJ2-3
v_gene: TRBV6-1
abundance: -
d_gene: TRBD1
CDR3nt: TGTGCCAGCAGTGGAGGGACAGTCAGCACAGATACGCAGTATTTT
CDR3aa: CASSGGTVSTDTQYF

j_gene: TRBJ1-1
v_gene: TRBV15
abundance: -
d_gene: -
CDR3nt: TGTGCCACCAGCAGAGATTTATCTAAGAGACAAGCTTTCTTT
CDR3aa: CATSRDLSKRQAFF

j_gene: TRBJ2-7
v_gene: TRBV5-1
abundance: -
d_gene: TRBD2
CDR3nt: TGCGCCAGCAGCTTGACTAGCGGGACGACTTACGAGCAGTACTTC
CDR3aa: CASSLTSGTTYEQYF

j_gene: TRBJ2-6
v_gene: TRBV7-2
abundance: -
d_gene: -
CDR3nt: TGTGCCAGCAGCTTAACTGGGGCCAACGTCCTGACTTTC
CDR3aa: CASSLTGANVLTF

j_gene: TRBJ1-1
v_gene: TRBV28
abundance: -
d_gene: TRBD1
CDR3nt: TGTGCCAGCAGTTTCAGGACAGGGGGCTACAACACTGAAGCTTTCTTT
CDR3aa: CASSFRTGGYNTEAFF

j_gene: TRBJ2-7
v_gene: TRBV4-2
abundance: -
d_gene: -
CDR3nt: TGTGCCAGCAGCCAACAAACGGGTGCCCCTAGAGAGCAGTACTTC
CDR3aa: CASSQQTGAPREQYF

j_gene: TRBJ1-5
v_gene: TRBV20-1
abundance: -
d_gene: -
CDR3nt: TGCAGTGCTGTGGACAGACACAATCAGCCCCAGCATTTT
CDR3aa: CSAVDRHNQPQHF

j_gene: TRBJ1-1
v_gene: TRBV5-6
abundance: once
d_gene: TRBD1
CDR3nt: TGTGCCAGCAGCAAGACAGGGAGGGAAGGAACTGAAGCTTTCTTT
CDR3aa: CASSKTGREGTEAFF

j_gene: TRBJ2-1
v_gene: TRBV15
abundance: once
d_gene: -
CDR3nt: TGTGCCACCAGCAGAGGGCTATACAATGAGCAGTTCTTC
CDR3aa: CATSRGLYNEQFF

j_gene: TRBJ1-5
v_gene: TRBV2
abundance: -
d_gene: -
CDR3nt: TGTGCCAGCAGGCGGGACGTTATTCAGCCCCAGCATTTT
CDR3aa: CASRRDVIQPQHF

j_gene: TRBJ2-1
v_gene: TRBV6-4
abundance: -
d_gene: -
CDR3nt: TGTGCCAGCAGTGACTACGGATTAAGCTCCTACAATGAGCAGTTCTTC
CDR3aa: CASSDYGLSSYNEQFF

j_gene: TRBJ1-1
v_gene: TRBV5-1
abundance: few
d_gene: -
CDR3nt: TGCGCCAGCAGGGGAATGGGGCGCGGAAACACTGAAGCTTTCTTT
CDR3aa: CASRGMGRGNTEAFF

j_gene: TRBJ2-7
v_gene: TRBV2
abundance: -
d_gene: -
CDR3nt: TGTGCCAGCAAGGCGGGGCGGTCTTCCTACGAGCAGTACTTC
CDR3aa: CASKAGRSSYEQYF

j_gene: TRBJ2-1
v_gene: TRBV3-1
abundance: -
d_gene: TRBD1
CDR3nt: TGTGCCAGCAGCCATCGTCCCGGGACAGGGGACAATGAGCAGTTCTTC
CDR3aa: CASSHRPGTGDNEQFF

j_gene: TRBJ1-1
v_gene: TRBV19
abundance: -
d_gene: TRBD1
CDR3nt: TGTGCCAGTAGTCCAAAACAGGGGTGGACTGAAGCTTTCTTT
CDR3aa: CASSPKQGWTEAFF

j_gene: TRBJ1-5
v_gene: TRBV20-1
abundance: -
d_gene: -
CDR3nt: TGCAGTGCAAGGCCCACAGGGTCCAATCAGCCCCAGCATTTT
CDR3aa: CSARPTGSNQPQHF

j_gene: TRBJ1-2
v_gene: TRBV20-1
abundance: once
d_gene: -
CDR3nt: TGCAGTGCTGATCCGACAGCAGCTAACTATGGCTACACCTTC
CDR3aa: CSADPTAANYGYTF

j_gene: TRBJ2-1
v_gene: TRBV9
abundance: once
d_gene: TRBD2
CDR3nt: TGTGCCAGCAGCCCTTATCTGGGACTAGCGGGACGCAATGAGCAGTTCTTC
CDR3aa: CASSPYLGLAGRNEQFF

j_gene: TRBJ1-2
v_gene: TRBV5-1
abundance: once
d_gene: -
CDR3nt: TGCGCCAGCGGTCAGGAATATGGCTACACCTTC
CDR3aa: CASGQEYGYTF

j_gene: TRBJ1-2
v_gene: TRBV18
abundance: -
d_gene: -
CDR3nt: TGTGCCAGCTCACCACCGGGGTCACAGGGTAGCTATGGCTACACCTTC
CDR3aa: CASSPPGSQGSYGYTF

j_gene: TRBJ1-2
v_gene: TRBV19
abundance: -
d_gene: -
CDR3nt: TGTGCCAGTAGTCCCTCCACAGGGCATGGCTACACCTTC
CDR3aa: CASSPSTGHGYTF

j_gene: TRBJ1-1
v_gene: TRBV5-1
abundance: -
d_gene: -
CDR3nt: TGCGCCAGCAGCTTGGTATGGGGTCGGAACACTGAAGCTTTCTTT
CDR3aa: CASSLVWGRNTEAFF